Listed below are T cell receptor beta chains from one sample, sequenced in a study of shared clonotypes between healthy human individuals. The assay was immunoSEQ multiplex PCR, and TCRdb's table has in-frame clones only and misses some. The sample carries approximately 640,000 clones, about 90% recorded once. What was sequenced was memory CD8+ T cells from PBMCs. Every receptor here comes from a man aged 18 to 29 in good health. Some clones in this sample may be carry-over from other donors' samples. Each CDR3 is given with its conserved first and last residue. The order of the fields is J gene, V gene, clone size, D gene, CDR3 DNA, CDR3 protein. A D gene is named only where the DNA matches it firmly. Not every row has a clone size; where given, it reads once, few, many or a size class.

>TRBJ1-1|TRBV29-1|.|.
TGCAGCGCCCAACAGGGTGGTGGAAACACTGAAGCTTTCTTT
CSAQQGGGNTEAFF
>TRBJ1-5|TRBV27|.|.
TGTGCCAGCAGCCTAAGCTACAGGGTCTCGGTACTCAGCAATCAGCCCCAGCATTTT
CASSLSYRVSVLSNQPQHF
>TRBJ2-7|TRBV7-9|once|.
TGTGCCAGCAGCTTTCGGCCCTACGAGCAGTACTTC
CASSFRPYEQYF
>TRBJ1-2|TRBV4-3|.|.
TGCGCCAGCAGCCCAGTAGGGCCAGCTAACTATGGCTACACCTTC
CASSPVGPANYGYTF
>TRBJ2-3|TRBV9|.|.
TGTGCCAGCAGCGAGCGGGCCCCCGTGGATACGCAGTATTTT
CASSERAPVDTQYF
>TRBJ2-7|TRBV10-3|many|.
TGTGCCATCAGTTGGACGGGTGAGCACGAGCAGTACTTC
CAISWTGEHEQYF
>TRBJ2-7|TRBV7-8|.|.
TGTGCCAGCAGCTTAGATCGGGGAACCTACGAGCAGTACTTC
CASSLDRGTYEQYF
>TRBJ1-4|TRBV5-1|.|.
TGCGCCAGCAGCCCGGACAGCGGTCGGGAGAAACTGTTTTTT
CASSPDSGREKLFF
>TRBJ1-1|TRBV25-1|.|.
TGTGCCAGCAGTGAATTTGGGAGTTACACTGAAGCTTTCTTT
CASSEFGSYTEAFF
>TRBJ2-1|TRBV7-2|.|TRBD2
TGTGCCAGCAGCTTACCTAGCGGGAGGGCCGCTCGGTTCTTC
CASSLPSGRAARFF
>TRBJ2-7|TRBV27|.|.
TGTGCCAGCAGTCCAATTACCCGCTCCTACGAGCAGTACTTC
CASSPITRSYEQYF
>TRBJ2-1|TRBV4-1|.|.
TGCGCCAGCAGCCAAGAGGACAGACCCAATGAGCAGTTCTTC
CASSQEDRPNEQFF
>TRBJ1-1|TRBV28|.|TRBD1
TGTGCCAGCAGTTATTGGCAGGGGGCGAACACTGAAGCTTTCTTT
CASSYWQGANTEAFF
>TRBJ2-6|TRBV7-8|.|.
TGTGCCAGCAGCTCCCACCGCTCGGGGGCCAACGTCCTGACTTTC
CASSSHRSGANVLTF
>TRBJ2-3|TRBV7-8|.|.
TGTGCCGGCAGCTTAGTGCTACGCCCAGATACGCAGTATTTT
CAGSLVLRPDTQYF
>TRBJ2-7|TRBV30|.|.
TGTGCCTGCACCTTCGCCGGGGCGGGGTACGAGCAGTACTTC
CACTFAGAGYEQYF
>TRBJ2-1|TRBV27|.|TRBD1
TGTGCCAGCAGAGTGCAACCCGGGACAGGGGCTGTGTGGAATGAGCAGTTCTTC
CASRVQPGTGAVWNEQFF
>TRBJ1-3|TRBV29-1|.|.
TGCAGCGTTGAAGGGGGTGGAAACACCATATATTTT
CSVEGGGNTIYF
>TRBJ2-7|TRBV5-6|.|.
TGTGCCAGCAGTGCACAGACGGGGTCCAACGAGCAGTACTTC
CASSAQTGSNEQYF
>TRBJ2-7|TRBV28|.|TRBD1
TGTGCCAGCAGTTCGGCGACAGGGGCCTACGAGCAGTACTTC
CASSSATGAYEQYF
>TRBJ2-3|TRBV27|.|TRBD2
TGTGCCAGCAGTCCATCAGCGGGAGATAGCCCAGATACGCAGTATTTT
CASSPSAGDSPDTQYF
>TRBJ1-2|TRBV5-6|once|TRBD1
TGTGCCAGCAGCTTGGGACAGGGGGCTAGAGGCTACACCTTC
CASSLGQGARGYTF